These 25 T cell receptor beta chains were all obtained from the same sample, sequenced in a study of OX40 agonist ivuxolimab in advanced cancers. Profiling relied on immunoSEQ multiplex PCR, and the TCRdb table lists in-frame clones only, not all of them. The sample holds 15,000 to 25,000 clones, roughly 71% seen once. The input for sequencing was CD4+ or CD8+ T cells sorted from blood, taken in a trial of the OX40 agonist ivuxolimab. The receptors derive from an adult with an advanced solid tumor such as melanoma, head and neck, liver or kidney cancer.

The CDR3 protein is CASIPGQPLSYEQYF. CDR3 nucleotide sequence: TGTGCCAGTATTCCGGGACAACCTCTCTCCTACGAGCAGTACTTC. The chain combines TRBV5-8 with TRBJ2-7, with D maybe TRBD1 (6 bases). Germline V gene data show CDR1 as SGHTS and CDR2 as YDEGEE. V was trimmed by 8 bases and J by 0 bases, leaving 18 bases between them. The CDR3 runs to 15 residues. Drawing the rest from reference TRBV5-8 and TRBJ2-7, the complete variable domain is EAGVTQSPTHLIKTRGQQATLRCSPISGHTSVYWYQQALGLGLQFLLWYDEGEERNRGNFPPRFSGRQFPNYSSELNVNALELEDSALYLCASIPGQPLSYEQYFGPGTRLTVT.

Worth noting for this clone: The junction departs from germline at one end; a sequencing error may be responsible. The chain has TRBV5-3 and TRBJ1-1, with 7 positions matching TRBD1. TRBV5-3 qualifies as an ORF whose function is uncertain. The CDR3 covers 15 residues. In DNA form, the CDR3 reads TGTGCCAGCAGCTTGCTACAGGGGAGATACACTGAAGCTTTCTTT. This codes for CASSLLQGRYTEAFF.

In DNA, the CDR3 is TGCGCCAGCTCCTCGGGGACTCGCTCCTATAATTCACCCCTCCACTTT. The encoded protein is CASSSGTRSYNSPLHF. The rearrangement uses TRBV4-1 and TRBJ1-6; D may be TRBD1 (5 bases). V gave up 8 bases and J gave up 0 bases, with 14 bases separating them. The germline CDR1 and CDR2 sequences are MGHRA and YSYEKL. The CDR3 runs 16 residues.

This sequence joins TRBV7-9 and TRBJ2-1; 11 positions agree with TRBD1. Germline lookup yields CDR1 SEHNR and CDR2 FQNEAQ (reference sequence). The length of the CDR3 is 15 residues. With 4 bases clipped from V and 10 bases from J, the junction kept 9 bases outside the gene matches. The CDR3 nucleotides are TGTGCCAGCAGCTCGGGACAGGGGGGTAACATCGAGCAGTTCTTC. This translates into CASSSGQGGNIEQFF. Full variable domain (outside the CDR3, taken from reference TRBV7-9 and TRBJ2-1): DTGVSQNPRHKITKRGQNVTFRCDPISEHNRLYWYRQTLGQGPEFLTYFQNEAQLEKSRLLSDRFSAERPKGSFSTLEIQRTEQGDSAMYLCASSSGQGGNIEQFFGPGTRLTVL.

This chain links TRBV30 with TRBJ2-2, with 10 positions matching TRBD2. The germline CDR1 and CDR2 sequences are GTSNPN and SVGIG (reference sequence). Germline trimming cut 0 bases from V and 3 bases from J; bases unmatched to any gene: 4. The CDR3 is made up of 16 amino acids. In DNA form, the CDR3 reads TGTGCCTGGAGTGTACATAGCGGGGGGTACACCGGGGAGCTGTTTTTT. This sequence encodes CAWSVHSGGYTGELFF.

The CDR3 sequence: CASSPGRDMDYVSGNTIYF. The CDR3 DNA follows: TGTGCCAGCTCACCTGGGCGGGACATGGATTACGTCTCGGGAAACACCATATATTTT. V and J are TRBV18 and TRBJ1-3, with D tentatively TRBD1 (6 bases). The CDR3 covers 19 residues. The ends were cut back, 3 bases at V and 4 bases at J, with 25 bases in the middle. Germline V gene lookup returns CDR1 KGHSH and CDR2 LQKENI.

The gene calls are TRBV5-1 and TRBJ2-3; D call uncertain. CDR1 is SGHRS, CDR2 YFSETQ, per germline. The V end lost 0 bases, the J end lost 6 bases, and 14 bases lay between the germline ends. The CDR3 is 15 residues long. The CDR3 spells CASSLEVPAEDTQYF. CDR3 DNA sequence: TGCGCCAGCAGCTTGGAAGTCCCTGCGGAGGATACGCAGTATTTT. The variable domain in full, completed from reference TRBV5-1 and TRBJ2-3, reads KAGVTQTPRYLIKTRGQQVTLSCSPISGHRSVSWYQQTPGQGLQFLFEYFSETQRNKGNFPGRFSGRQFSNSRSEMNVSTLELGDSALYLCASSLEVPAEDTQYFGPGTRLTVL.

This chain connects TRBV4-1 to TRBJ1-1, with D tentatively TRBD1 (6 bases). V lost 0 bases and J 5 bases, leaving 13 bases between the germline ends. The CDR3 sequence is 15 residues long. The germline V gene encodes CDR1 MGHRA and CDR2 YSYEKL. CDR3 protein: CASSQERAQGTEAFF. CDR3 DNA sequence: TGCGCCAGCAGCCAAGAGAGGGCACAGGGTACTGAAGCTTTCTTT.

The chain has TRBV15 and TRBJ2-5; no firm D call. There are 14 residues in the CDR3. V was shortened by 5 bases and J by 5 bases, with 15 bases between the two germline ends. CDR1 and CDR2 from the germline V gene are LNHNV and YYDKDF (reference sequence). The CDR3 protein is CATSSTGSTETQYF. The CDR3 DNA sequence: TGTGCCACCAGCTCCACCGGGTCGACGGAGACCCAGTACTTC. Drawing the rest from reference TRBV15 and TRBJ2-5, the complete variable domain is DAMVIQNPRYQVTQFGKPVTLSCSQTLNHNVMYWYQQKSSQAPKLLFHYYDKDFNNEADTPDNFQSRRPNTSFCFLDIRSPGLGDTAMYLCATSSTGSTETQYFGPGTRLLVL.

The rearrangement links TRBV28 to TRBJ2-2, with D unclear. V dropped 5 bases and J dropped 5 bases, with 6 bases sitting between them. This CDR3 has 12 amino acids. Germline CDR1 and CDR2: MDHEN and SYDVKM. The DNA for the CDR3 is TGTGCCAGCAGTCTTCGGACCGGGGAGCTGTTTTTT. Translated, it gives CASSLRTGELFF.

The J gene is TRBJ2-5, the V gene TRBV4-1, with 10 bases aligning to TRBD1. Per the germline V gene, CDR1 is MGHRA and CDR2 is YSYEKL. The CDR3 contains 16 residues. V was clipped by 4 bases and J by 3 bases; unmatched bases: 8. In DNA form, the CDR3 reads TGCGCCAGCAGCCTACCGGGACAGGGGATCGAAGAGACCCAGTACTTC. Translation gives CASSLPGQGIEETQYF.

This rearrangement joins TRBV28 to TRBJ2-1; TRBD1 aligns across 8 bases. The CDR3 loop spans 13 amino acids. The trim removed 6 bases at V and 7 bases at J, leaving 5 bases unmatched. The germline CDR1 and CDR2 sequences are MDHEN and SYDVKM. DNA for the CDR3: TGTGCCAGCAGCCGGACAGGGCTAAATGAGCAGTTCTTC. Translation: CASSRTGLNEQFF.

The genes are TRBV5-5 and TRBJ2-5, with a weak D call TRBD2 (5 bases). The germline V gene has CDR1 SGHKS and CDR2 YYEKEE (reference sequence). The CDR3 runs to 18 residues. The ends were cut back, 5 bases at V and 4 bases at J, with 27 bases in the middle. The CDR3 loop is CASRPKPDYQPTPETQYF. CDR3 in DNA: TGTGCCAGCAGACCGAAACCCGACTACCAGCCAACTCCAGAGACCCAGTACTTC.

The chain links TRBV29-1 to TRBJ2-1; the D gene is possibly TRBD1 (6 bases). Trimming removed 2 bases from V and 6 bases from J, with 14 bases in between. CDR3 length equals 14 residues. CDR1 and CDR2 (germline): SQVTM, ANQGSEA. In DNA, the CDR3 is TGCAGCGTTGAACCCAGGGGAGTGGGCAATGAGCAGTTCTTC. This sequence encodes CSVEPRGVGNEQFF.

The V and J genes are TRBV4-1 and TRBJ2-5; 9 positions match TRBD1. The CDR3 is made up of 17 amino acids. The junction had 10 bases not matched to a gene; V was cut back by 0 bases and J by 5 bases. CDR1 MGHRA and CDR2 YSYEKL come from the germline V gene. The CDR3 DNA follows: TGCGCCAGCAGCCAAGAGGGCACAGGGGGCGGGCGGGAGACCCAGTACTTC. It specifies CASSQEGTGGGRETQYF.

This clone was picked up one time. V usage is TRBV4-3 and J usage is TRBJ2-2; 15 bases are a match to TRBD2. The trim removed 1 base at V and 4 bases at J, leaving 4 bases unmatched. Germline V lookup: CDR1 LGHNA, CDR2 YSLEER. The CDR3 is 18 amino acids. The CDR3 nucleotides are TGCGCCAGCAGCCAAGGGACTAGCGGGGGGGCGGTCACCGGGGAGCTGTTTTTT. Residues: CASSQGTSGGAVTGELFF.

This chain connects TRBV28 to TRBJ1-5; D unresolved. The germline gives CDR1 MDHEN, CDR2 SYDVKM. V shed 6 bases and J shed 0 bases, with 12 bases lying between them. The CDR3 sequence is 15 residues long. CDR3 nucleotide sequence: TGTGCCAGCAGGGTTCAGTTTTCTAGCAATCAGCCCCAGCATTTT. It specifies CASRVQFSSNQPQHF.

The genes are TRBV27 and TRBJ1-5; D might be TRBD1 (5 bases). This CDR3 is built from 15 residues. The V gene's germline CDR1 is MNHEY and CDR2 SMNVEV (reference sequence). V was cut by 3 bases and J by 0 bases, with 9 bases left in between. The chain's CDR3 is CASSLGRNSNQPQHF. The CDR3 DNA sequence: TGTGCCAGCAGTTTGGGACGGAATAGCAATCAGCCCCAGCATTTT.

The J gene is TRBJ1-4, the V gene TRBV19, with no clear D. This CDR3 is 13 amino acids long. V was trimmed by 4 bases and J by 5 bases, leaving 8 bases between them. Germline assignment: CDR1 LNHDA and CDR2 SQIVND (reference sequence). The CDR3: CASSTVLNEKLFF. The CDR3 coding sequence is TGTGCCAGTAGTACCGTCCTGAATGAAAAACTGTTTTTT.

In its sample, this clone was seen once. The chain couples TRBV28 to TRBJ2-3, with 9 bases identical to TRBD2. The V gene end was trimmed by 5 bases and the J gene end by 10 bases; junction bases not matched to a gene: 25. CDR1 and CDR2 from the germline V gene are MDHEN and SYDVKM. The CDR3 covers 19 residues. Here the CDR3 DNA reads TGTGCCAGCAGTACCCAGGCTAGCGGGGACCTCTCTGCGCTCCTCGCGCAGTATTTT. As protein: CASSTQASGDLSALLAQYF.

This clone was observed once. This rearrangement joins TRBV5-1 to TRBJ2-5; 7 bases fit TRBD2. The CDR3 sequence is 14 residues long. Trimming cost V 0 bases and J 4 bases; bases outside gene matches: 3. The germline V gene encodes CDR1 SGHRS and CDR2 YFSETQ. The CDR3 reads CASSLVGEGETQYF. The CDR3 DNA is TGCGCCAGCAGCTTGGTGGGGGAGGGAGAGACCCAGTACTTC.

The CDR3 sequence: CSVPIAADTQYF. DNA for the CDR3: TGCAGCGTTCCAATAGCGGCAGATACGCAGTATTTT. The J gene is TRBJ2-3, the V gene TRBV29-1, with a possible D match to TRBD2 (6 bases). The CDR3 is 12 residues long. Germline-derived CDR1 and CDR2 are SQVTM and ANQGSEA. Trimming left V 5 bases short and J 4 bases short, with 10 bases between.

This clone is labeled as medium-sized. This chain links TRBV28 with TRBJ1-1; 7 bases map to TRBD1. V shed 3 bases and J 1 base; nucleotides not matched to a gene: 5. The CDR3 has 15 amino acids. Germline values: CDR1 MDHEN, CDR2 SYDVKM. Here the CDR3 DNA reads TGTGCCAGCAGTTTGTTAGGGGGCGAGAACACTGAAGCTTTCTTT. Its translation is CASSLLGGENTEAFF.

This rearrangement joins TRBV11-1 to TRBJ2-7, with 9 nucleotides matching TRBD1. The V gene's germline CDR1 is SGHAT and CDR2 FQDESV (reference sequence). Losses at the gene ends were 4 bases for V and 5 bases for J; bases not matched to a gene: 6. This CDR3 spans 14 amino acids. CDR3 DNA sequence: TGTGCCAGCAGCTCCGGGACAGGGAAGAACGAGCAGTACTTC. It is translated as CASSSGTGKNEQYF.

This chain links TRBV9 with TRBJ2-5; D tentatively fits TRBD1 or TRBD2 (5 bases each). The germline CDR1 and CDR2 sequences are SGDLS and YYNGEE. The CDR3 is 16 amino acids. Trimming cost V 0 bases and J 5 bases, with 17 bases left between them. The CDR3 region has the DNA TGTGCCAGCAGCGTAGGTGGGGGACCCCCCCACGAGACCCAGTACTTC. Its protein product is CASSVGGGPPHETQYF.